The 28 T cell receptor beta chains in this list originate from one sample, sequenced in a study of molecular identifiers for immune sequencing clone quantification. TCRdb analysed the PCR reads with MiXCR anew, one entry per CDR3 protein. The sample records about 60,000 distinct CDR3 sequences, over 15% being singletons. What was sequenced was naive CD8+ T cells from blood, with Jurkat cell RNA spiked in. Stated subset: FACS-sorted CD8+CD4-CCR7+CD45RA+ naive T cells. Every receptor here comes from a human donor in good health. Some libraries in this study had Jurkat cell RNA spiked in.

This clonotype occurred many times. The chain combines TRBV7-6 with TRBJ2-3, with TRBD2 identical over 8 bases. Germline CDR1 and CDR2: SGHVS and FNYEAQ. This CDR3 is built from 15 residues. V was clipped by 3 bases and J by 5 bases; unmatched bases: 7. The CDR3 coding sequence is TGTGCCAGCAGCTTGTACAGCGGGAGAGGAGATACGCAGTATTTT. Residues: CASSLYSGRGDTQYF.

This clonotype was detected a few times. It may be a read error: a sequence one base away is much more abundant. The CDR3 loop is CSVDWGRGEQYF. CDR3 sequence (DNA): TGCAGCGTTGACTGGGGGCGAGGAGAGCAGTACTTC. This sequence joins TRBV29-1 and TRBJ2-7, with D maybe TRBD1 (6 bases). Germline CDR1 is SQVTM and CDR2 is ANQGSEA. CDR3 length: 12 residues. Deletions cut 3 bases from V and 7 bases from J, with 13 bases between.

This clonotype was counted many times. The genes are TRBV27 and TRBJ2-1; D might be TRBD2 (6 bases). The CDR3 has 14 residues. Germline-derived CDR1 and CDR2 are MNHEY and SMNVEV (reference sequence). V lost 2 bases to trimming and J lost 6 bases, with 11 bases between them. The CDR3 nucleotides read TGTGCCAGCAGTTTAACGGGAGCGGCCAATGAGCAGTTCTTC. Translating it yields CASSLTGAANEQFF.

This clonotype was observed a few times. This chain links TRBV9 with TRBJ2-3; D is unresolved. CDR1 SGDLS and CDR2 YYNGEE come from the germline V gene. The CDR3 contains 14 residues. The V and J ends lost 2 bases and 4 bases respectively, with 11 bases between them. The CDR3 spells CASSVDFSPDTQYF. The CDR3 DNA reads TGTGCCAGCAGCGTCGACTTTTCCCCAGATACGCAGTATTTT. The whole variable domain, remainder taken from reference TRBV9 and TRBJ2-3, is DSGVTQTPKHLITATGQRVTLRCSPRSGDLSVYWYQQSLDQGLQFLIQYYNGEERAKGNILERFSAQQFPDLHSELNLSSLELGDSALYFCASSVDFSPDTQYFGPGTRLTVL.

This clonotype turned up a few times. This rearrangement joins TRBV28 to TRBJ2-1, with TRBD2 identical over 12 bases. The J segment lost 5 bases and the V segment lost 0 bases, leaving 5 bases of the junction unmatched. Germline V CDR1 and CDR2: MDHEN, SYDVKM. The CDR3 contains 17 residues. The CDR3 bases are TGTGCCAGCAGTTTATGGTATACTAGCGGGAGGAACAATGAGCAGTTCTTC. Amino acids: CASSLWYTSGRNNEQFF.

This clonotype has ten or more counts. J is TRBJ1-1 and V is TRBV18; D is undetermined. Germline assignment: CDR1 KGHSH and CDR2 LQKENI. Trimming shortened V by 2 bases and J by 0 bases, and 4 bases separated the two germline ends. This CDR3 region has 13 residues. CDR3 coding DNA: TGTGCCAGCTCACCAGAGGTGAACACTGAAGCTTTCTTT. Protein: CASSPEVNTEAFF.

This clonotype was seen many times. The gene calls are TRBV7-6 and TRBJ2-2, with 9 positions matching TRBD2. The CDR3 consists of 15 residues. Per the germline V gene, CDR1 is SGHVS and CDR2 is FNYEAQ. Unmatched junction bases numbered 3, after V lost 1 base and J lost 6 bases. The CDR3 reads CASSLVAGAAGELFF. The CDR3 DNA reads TGTGCCAGCAGCTTAGTAGCGGGAGCAGCCGGGGAGCTGTTTTTT.

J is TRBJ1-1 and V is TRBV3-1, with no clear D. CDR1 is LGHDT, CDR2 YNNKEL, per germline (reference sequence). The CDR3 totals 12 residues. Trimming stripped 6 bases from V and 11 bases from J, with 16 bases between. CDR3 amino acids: CASRSPNGEAFF. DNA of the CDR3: TGTGCCAGCAGATCCCCGAACGGCGAGGCTTTCTTT.

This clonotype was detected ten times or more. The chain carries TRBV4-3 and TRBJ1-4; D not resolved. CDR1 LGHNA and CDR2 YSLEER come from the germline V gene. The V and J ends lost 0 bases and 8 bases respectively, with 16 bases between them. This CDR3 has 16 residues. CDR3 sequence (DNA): TGCGCCAGCAGCCAAGATTTCGGGCGGATTCGAGAAAAACTGTTTTTT. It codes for CASSQDFGRIREKLFF.

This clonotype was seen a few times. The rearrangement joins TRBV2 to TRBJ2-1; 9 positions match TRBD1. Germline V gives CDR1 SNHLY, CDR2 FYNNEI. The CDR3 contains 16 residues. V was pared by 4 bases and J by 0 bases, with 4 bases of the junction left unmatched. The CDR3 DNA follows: TGTGCCAGCAGTGTTGGACAGGGGATCTCCTACAATGAGCAGTTCTTC. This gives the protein CASSVGQGISYNEQFF.

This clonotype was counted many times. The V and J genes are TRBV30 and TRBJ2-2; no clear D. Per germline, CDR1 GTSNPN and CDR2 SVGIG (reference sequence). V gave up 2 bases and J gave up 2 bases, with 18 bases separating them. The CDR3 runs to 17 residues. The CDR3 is CAWSSPRTDRNTGELFF. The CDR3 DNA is TGTGCCTGGAGTTCACCTAGGACGGATAGAAACACCGGGGAGCTGTTTTTT.

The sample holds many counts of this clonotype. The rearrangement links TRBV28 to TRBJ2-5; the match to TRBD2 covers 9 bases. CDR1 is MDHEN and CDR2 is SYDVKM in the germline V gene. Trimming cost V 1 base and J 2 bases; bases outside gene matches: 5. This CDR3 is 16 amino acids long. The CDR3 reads CASSLFSGSLQETQYF. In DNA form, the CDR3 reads TGTGCCAGCAGTTTATTTAGCGGGAGTTTGCAAGAGACCCAGTACTTC.

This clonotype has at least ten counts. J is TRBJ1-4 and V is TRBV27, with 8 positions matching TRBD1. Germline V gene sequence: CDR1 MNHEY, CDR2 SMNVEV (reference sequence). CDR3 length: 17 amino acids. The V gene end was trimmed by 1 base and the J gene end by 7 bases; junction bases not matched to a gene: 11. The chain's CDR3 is CASSLLQTDRASEKLFF. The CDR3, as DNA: TGTGCCAGCAGTTTATTGCAAACGGACAGGGCAAGTGAAAAACTGTTTTTT.

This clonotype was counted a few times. The CDR3: CASSEGLSPVETQYF. The CDR3 DNA follows: TGTGCCAGCAGTGAGGGACTCAGTCCTGTGGAGACCCAGTACTTC. V and J are TRBV2 and TRBJ2-5; D is possibly TRBD2 (6 bases). Germline V gene sequence: CDR1 SNHLY, CDR2 FYNNEI. V was clipped by 3 bases and J by 5 bases, with 16 bases between them. CDR3 length: 15 amino acids.

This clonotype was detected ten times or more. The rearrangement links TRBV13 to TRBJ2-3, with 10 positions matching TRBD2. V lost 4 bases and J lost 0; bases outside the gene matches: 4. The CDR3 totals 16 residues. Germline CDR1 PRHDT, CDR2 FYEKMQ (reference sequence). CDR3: CASSSTSGISTDTQYF. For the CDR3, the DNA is TGTGCCAGCAGCTCAACTAGCGGGATTAGCACAGATACGCAGTATTTT.

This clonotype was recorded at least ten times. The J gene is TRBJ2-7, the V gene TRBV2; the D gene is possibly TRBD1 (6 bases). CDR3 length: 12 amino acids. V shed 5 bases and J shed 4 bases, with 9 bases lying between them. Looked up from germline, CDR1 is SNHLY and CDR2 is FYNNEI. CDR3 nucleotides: TGTGCCAGCAGTATAGGGGGATACGAGCAGTACTTC. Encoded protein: CASSIGGYEQYF.

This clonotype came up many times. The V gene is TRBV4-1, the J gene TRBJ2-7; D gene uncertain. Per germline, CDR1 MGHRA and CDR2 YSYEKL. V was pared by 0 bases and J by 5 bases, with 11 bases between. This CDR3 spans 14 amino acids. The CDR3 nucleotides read TGCGCCAGCAGCCAAGATCGGACGGGCGACGAGCAGTACTTC. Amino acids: CASSQDRTGDEQYF.

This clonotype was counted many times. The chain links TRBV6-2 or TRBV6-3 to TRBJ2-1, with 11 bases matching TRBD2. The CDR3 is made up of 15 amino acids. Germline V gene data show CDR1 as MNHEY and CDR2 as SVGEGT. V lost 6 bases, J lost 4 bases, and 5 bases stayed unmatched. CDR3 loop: CASSPGLAVYNEQFF. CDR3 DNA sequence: TGTGCCAGCAGCCCGGGACTAGCGGTGTACAATGAGCAGTTCTTC.

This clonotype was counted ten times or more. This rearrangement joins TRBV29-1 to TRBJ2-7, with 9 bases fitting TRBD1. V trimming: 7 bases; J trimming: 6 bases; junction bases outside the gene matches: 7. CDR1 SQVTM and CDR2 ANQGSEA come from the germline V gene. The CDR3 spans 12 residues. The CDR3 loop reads CSARDRVSEQYF. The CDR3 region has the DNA TGCAGCGCTCGGGACAGGGTTAGCGAGCAGTACTTC.

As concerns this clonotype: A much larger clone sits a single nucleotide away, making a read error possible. CDR3 nucleotide sequence: TGTGCCAGCGCGTCATTCATTGGAAACACCATATATTTT. Its translation is CASASFIGNTIYF. The chain has TRBV25-1 and TRBJ1-3; D uncertain. The CDR3 has 13 residues. Germline CDR1 and CDR2: MGHDK and SYGVNS. With 8 bases removed from V and 3 bases from J, the gap between germline ends came to 11 bases.

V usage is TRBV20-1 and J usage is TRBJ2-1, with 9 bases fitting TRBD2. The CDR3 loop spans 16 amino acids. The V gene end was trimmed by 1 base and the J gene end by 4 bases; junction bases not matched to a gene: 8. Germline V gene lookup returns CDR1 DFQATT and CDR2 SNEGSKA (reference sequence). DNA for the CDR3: TGCAGTGCTAGAGGATTAGCGGGAGTTGTTTACAATGAGCAGTTCTTC. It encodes CSARGLAGVVYNEQFF.

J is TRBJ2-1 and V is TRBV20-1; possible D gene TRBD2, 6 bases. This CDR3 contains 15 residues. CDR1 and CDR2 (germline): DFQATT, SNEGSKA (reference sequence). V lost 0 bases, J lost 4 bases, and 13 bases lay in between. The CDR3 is CSAREPGGRYNEQFF. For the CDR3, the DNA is TGCAGTGCTAGAGAACCCGGAGGGAGATACAATGAGCAGTTCTTC.

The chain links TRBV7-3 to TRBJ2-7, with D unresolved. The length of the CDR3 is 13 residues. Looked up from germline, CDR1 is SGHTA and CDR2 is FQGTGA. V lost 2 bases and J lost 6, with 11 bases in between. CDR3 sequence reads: CASSLGRTGEQYF. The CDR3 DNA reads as TGTGCCAGCAGCTTAGGACGGACGGGCGAGCAGTACTTC. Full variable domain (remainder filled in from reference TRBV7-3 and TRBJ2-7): GAGVSQTPSNKVTEKGKYVELRCDPISGHTALYWYRQSLGQGPEFLIYFQGTGAADDSGLPNDRFFAVRPEGSVSTLKIQRTERGDSAVYLCASSLGRTGEQYFGPGTRLTVT.

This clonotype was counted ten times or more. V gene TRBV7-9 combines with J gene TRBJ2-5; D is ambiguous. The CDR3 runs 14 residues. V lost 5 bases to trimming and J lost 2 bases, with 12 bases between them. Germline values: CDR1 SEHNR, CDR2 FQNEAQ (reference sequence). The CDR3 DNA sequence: TGTGCCAGCAGCACCGGACCGGATCAAGAGACCCAGTACTTC. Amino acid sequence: CASSTGPDQETQYF.

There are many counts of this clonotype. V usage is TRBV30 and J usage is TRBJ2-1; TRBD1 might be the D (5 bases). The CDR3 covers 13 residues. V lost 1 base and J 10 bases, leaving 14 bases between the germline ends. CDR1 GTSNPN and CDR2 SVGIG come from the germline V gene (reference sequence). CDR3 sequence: CAWSANRLREQFF. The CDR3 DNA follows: TGTGCCTGGAGTGCGAACAGGTTACGGGAGCAGTTCTTC.

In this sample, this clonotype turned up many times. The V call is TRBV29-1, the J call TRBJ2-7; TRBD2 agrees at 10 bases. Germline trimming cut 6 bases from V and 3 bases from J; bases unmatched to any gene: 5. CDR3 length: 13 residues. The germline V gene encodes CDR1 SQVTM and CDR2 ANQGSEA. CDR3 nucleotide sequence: TGCAGCGTACCCGGGACTAGCGACTACGAGCAGTACTTC. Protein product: CSVPGTSDYEQYF.

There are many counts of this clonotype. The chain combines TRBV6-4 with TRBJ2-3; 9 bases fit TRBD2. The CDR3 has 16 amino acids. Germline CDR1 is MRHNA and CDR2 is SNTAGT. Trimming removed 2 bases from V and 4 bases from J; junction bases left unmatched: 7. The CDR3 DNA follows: TGTGCCAGCAGTGACGTAGCGGGAGCGGAGGCAGATACGCAGTATTTT. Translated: CASSDVAGAEADTQYF.

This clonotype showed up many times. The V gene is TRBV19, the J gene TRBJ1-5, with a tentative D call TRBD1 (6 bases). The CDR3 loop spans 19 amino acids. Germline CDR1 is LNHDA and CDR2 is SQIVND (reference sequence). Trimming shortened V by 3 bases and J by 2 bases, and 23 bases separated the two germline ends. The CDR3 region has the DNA TGTGCCAGTAGTATTATGGTCGCGATCGGGGGGCACGGCAATCAGCCCCAGCATTTT. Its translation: CASSIMVAIGGHGNQPQHF. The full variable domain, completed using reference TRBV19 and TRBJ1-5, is DGGITQSPKYLFRKEGQNVTLSCEQNLNHDAMYWYRQDPGQGLRLIYYSQIVNDFQKGDIAEGYSVSREKKESFPLTVTSAQKNPTAFYLCASSIMVAIGGHGNQPQHFGDGTRLSIL.